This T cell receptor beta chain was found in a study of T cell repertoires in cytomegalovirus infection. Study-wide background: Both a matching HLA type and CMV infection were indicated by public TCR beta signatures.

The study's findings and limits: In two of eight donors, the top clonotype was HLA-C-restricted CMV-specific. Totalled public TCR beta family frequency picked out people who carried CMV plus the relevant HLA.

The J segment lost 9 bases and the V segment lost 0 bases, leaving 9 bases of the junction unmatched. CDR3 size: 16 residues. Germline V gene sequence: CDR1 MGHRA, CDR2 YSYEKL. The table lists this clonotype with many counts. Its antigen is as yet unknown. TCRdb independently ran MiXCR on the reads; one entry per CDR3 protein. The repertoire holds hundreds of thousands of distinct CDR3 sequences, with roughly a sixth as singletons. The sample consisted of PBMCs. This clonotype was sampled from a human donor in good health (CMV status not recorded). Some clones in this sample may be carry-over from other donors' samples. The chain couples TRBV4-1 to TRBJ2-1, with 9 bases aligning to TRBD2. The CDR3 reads CASSQDWRGGRGEQFF. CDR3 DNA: TGCGCCAGCAGCCAAGACTGGCGGGGGGGCCGCGGTGAGCAGTTCTTC.